The sequence of this TCR beta chain was determined in a study of vaccination and CD4 T cells after COVID-19. The overall study: Post-vaccine sampling followed dose two by a median roughly 76 days (range 14 to 241).

The count of this clonotype is one. The antigen is unknown. The Oncomine TCR Beta short-read assay generated sequence data from the DNA of cultured CD4+ T cells. The source of extracted genomic DNA was cultured CD4+ T cells. TCRdb re-called the PCR reads through MiXCR, storing one row per CDR3 protein. The sample lists thousands of distinct CDR3 sequences, more than 60% occurring once. Broader study findings: Researchers report that a median approximately 87% of reactive clones in convalescent patients surfaced only post-vaccination.

Treatment denoted: roughly ten-day PBMC culture with coronavirus spike peptide pools or control peptides (ViraFEST assay). Investigators obtained the unexposed donor's CD4+ T cells before the COVID-19 pandemic (2011-2018). Antigen-specific T cell expansion with peptide pools preceded TCR sequencing in the ViraFEST approach. V lost 6 bases, J lost 4 bases, and 12 bases lay in between. Germline loops: CDR1 MNHEY, CDR2 SMNVEV (reference sequence). This CDR3 is 13 amino acids long. The receptor's source is a human donor in good health. V and J are TRBV27 and TRBJ1-2; D unresolved. Sequenced input: CD4+ T cells from blood, cultured in vitro. The CDR3 sequence: CASRAKASYGYTF. The CDR3 nucleotides read TGTGCCAGCAGGGCTAAAGCAAGCTATGGCTACACCTTC.